The source of this T cell receptor beta chain is a study of blood T cell repertoires in COVID-19. TCRdb keeps only in-frame clones here, not all; method: immunoSEQ multiplex PCR. In the table there are about 150,000 clones, about 83% of which are singletons. Per the germline V gene, CDR1 is MNHEY and CDR2 is SMNVEV (reference sequence). The CDR3 spans 14 residues. The V end was cut by 2 bases, the J end by 2 bases, with 8 bases between. Sequenced: PBMCs or T cells enriched from blood (not recorded which). This TCR came from a woman in her 50s with acute COVID-19. V usage is TRBV27 and J usage is TRBJ2-3; a possible D gene is TRBD2 (6 bases). The CDR3 loop reads CASSLAGFTDTQYF. The CDR3 nucleotides read TGTGCCAGCAGTTTAGCGGGATTCACAGATACGCAGTATTTT.